This T cell receptor beta chain was recorded in a study of blood T cell repertoires in COVID-19. Study in general: The origin of the acute and convalescent COVID-19 samples was the United States, Italy and Spain. PBMCs, B-cell-depleted T cells, or T cells were the source of the cDNA or gDNA that made up the material.

CDR1 is SGHRS and CDR2 is YFSETQ in the germline V gene. J was trimmed by 4 bases and V by 4 bases; bases with no gene match: 7. This CDR3 region has 16 residues. As processed by the authors: Amplification of reference gene primers provided the estimated nucleated cell counts. TCRdb keeps only in-frame clones here, not all; method: immunoSEQ multiplex PCR. The V and J calls and clone size come from that table; D and trimming were worked out from the DNA. This table holds approximately 36,000 clones, around 81% found once. The chain couples TRBV5-1 to TRBJ1-5; TRBD1 aligns across 11 bases. Sequencing was carried out using peripheral blood. The TCR comes from a man in his fifties with active COVID-19. DNA of the CDR3: TGCGCCAGCAGCATCGGGACAGGGGGTCTGAATCAGCCCCAGCATTTT. Amino acids: CASSIGTGGLNQPQHF.